The source of this TCR beta chain is a study of a mutant IDH1 vaccine in newly diagnosed glioma. About this clone: Its specificity is not known.

Time point indicated: week 35, safety follow-up. Each dose of the vaccine consisted of 300 ug of mutant IDH1 20-mer peptide, with topical imiquimod. Profiling relied on immunoSEQ multiplex PCR, and the TCRdb table lists in-frame clones only, not all of them. The sample has over 40,000 clones, roughly nine tenths seen once. The starting material was PBMCs, obtained from a glioma patient whose treatment included an IDH1 peptide vaccine. This TCR came from a man aged 40-55 years with glioma.

The CDR3 here is CASSVSRGLNEQFF. The CDR3 DNA reads as TGTGCCAGCAGTGTTTCCAGGGGGCTCAATGAGCAGTTCTTC. The gene calls are TRBV2 and TRBJ2-1; 8 positions match TRBD1. The CDR3 is 14 residues long. Germline CDR1 SNHLY, CDR2 FYNNEI. Trimming cost V 4 bases and J 6 bases; bases outside gene matches: 5.